This T cell receptor beta chain was found in a study of blood T cell repertoires in COVID-19. About the study: Donors in Cohort 3 who had recovered were those with two negative PCRs, healthcare professional clearance, or resolution of their symptoms.

Profiling relied on immunoSEQ multiplex PCR, and the TCRdb table lists in-frame clones only, not all of them. The sample has over 130,000 clones, about 87% seen once. Deletions cut 0 bases from V and 7 bases from J, with 13 bases between. The CDR3 runs 14 residues. CDR1 is SGHRS, CDR2 YFSETQ, per germline. Membership in each cohort depended on participant-reported clinical history. The chain uses TRBV5-1 and TRBJ1-2; D possibly corresponds to TRBD1 (5 bases). This clonotype was sampled from a man aged 50-60 years in a cohort exposed to, infected with or recovered from COVID-19 (not recorded which). The sequencing sample was made of PBMCs or T cells enriched from blood (not recorded which). The CDR3 nucleotides read TGCGCCAGCAGCTTGGTCCAGGGAGGCAGTGGCTACACCTTC. This encodes CASSLVQGGSGYTF.